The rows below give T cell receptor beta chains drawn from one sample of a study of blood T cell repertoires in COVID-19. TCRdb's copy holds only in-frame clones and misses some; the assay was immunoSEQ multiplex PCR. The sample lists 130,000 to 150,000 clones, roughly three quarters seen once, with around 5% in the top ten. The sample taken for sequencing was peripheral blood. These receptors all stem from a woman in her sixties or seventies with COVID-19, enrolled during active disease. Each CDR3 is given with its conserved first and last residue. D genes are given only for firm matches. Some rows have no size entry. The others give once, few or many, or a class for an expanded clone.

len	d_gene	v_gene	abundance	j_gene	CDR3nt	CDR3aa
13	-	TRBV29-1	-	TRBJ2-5	TGCAGCGTGGGGGCGGGTCAACCAGAGACCCAGTACTTC	CSVGAGQPETQYF
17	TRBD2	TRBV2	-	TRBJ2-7	TGTGCCAGCAGTGAAAGGACTAGCGGGGGGGTCTCCTACGAGCAGTACTTC	CASSERTSGGVSYEQYF
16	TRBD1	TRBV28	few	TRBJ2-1	TGTGCCAGCAGCGGGTTTGGACAGGGGGCAAACAATGAGCAGTTCTTC	CASSGFGQGANNEQFF
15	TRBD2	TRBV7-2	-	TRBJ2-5	TGTGCCAGCAGCTCCCGGACTAGCCCGTGGGAGACCCAGTACTTC	CASSSRTSPWETQYF
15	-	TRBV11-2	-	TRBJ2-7	TGTGCCAGCAGCTTTTCTGAAGGACAGATGTACGAGCAGTACTTC	CASSFSEGQMYEQYF
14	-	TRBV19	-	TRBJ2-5	TGTGCCAGTAGTAGCCGACAGGCCCAAGAGACCCAGTACTTC	CASSSRQAQETQYF
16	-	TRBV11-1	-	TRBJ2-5	TGTGCCAGCAGCTTAGCTCTGACAGCATCCCGAGAGACCCAGTACTTC	CASSLALTASRETQYF
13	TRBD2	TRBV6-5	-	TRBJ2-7	TGTGCCAGCAGAAGGACTAGCGGGGTAGAGCAGTACTTC	CASRRTSGVEQYF
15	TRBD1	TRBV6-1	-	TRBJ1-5	TGTGCCAGCAGTCAGACAGGGGGCCTAGATCAGCCCCAGCATTTT	CASSQTGGLDQPQHF
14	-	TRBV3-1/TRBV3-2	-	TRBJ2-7	TGTGCCAGCAGCCAAGATCCGGGGACCTACGAGCAGTACTTC	CASSQDPGTYEQYF
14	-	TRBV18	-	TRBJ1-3	TGTGCCAGCTCACCCTGGACAGAGAGAAACACCATATATTTT	CASSPWTERNTIYF
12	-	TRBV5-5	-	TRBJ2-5	TGTGCCAGCAGCTTGGGGCCTCCCCCCCAGTACTTC	CASSLGPPPQYF
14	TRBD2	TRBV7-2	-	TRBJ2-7	TGTGCCAGCAGCTCCTCACTAGCGGGGACCGAGCAGTACTTC	CASSSSLAGTEQYF
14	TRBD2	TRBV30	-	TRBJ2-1	TGTGCCTGGACTGTAGCGGGGGGGTCTGGTGAGCAGTTCTTC	CAWTVAGGSGEQFF
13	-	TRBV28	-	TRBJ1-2	TGTGCCAGCACCGGCCGCCCGGGCTATGGCTACACCTTC	CASTGRPGYGYTF
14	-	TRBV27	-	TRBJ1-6	TGTGCCAGCAGTTCCTGGAGTGATAATTCACCCCTCCACTTT	CASSSWSDNSPLHF
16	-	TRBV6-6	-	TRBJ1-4	TGTGCCAGCAGAACCCCCGTGGGGCAGGGTGAAGAAAAACTGTTTTTT	CASRTPVGQGEEKLFF
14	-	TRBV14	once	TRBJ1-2	TGTGCCAGCAGCCCCTTAGGCGGGGGTGGCGGCTACACCTTC	CASSPLGGGGGYTF
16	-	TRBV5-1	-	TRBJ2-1	TGCGCCAGCAGCTTGGGTAGTGGCGGGGGCAACAATGAGCAGTTCTTC	CASSLGSGGGNNEQFF
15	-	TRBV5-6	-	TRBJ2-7	TGTGCCAGCAGCTTGTTCCAGGGTCGAAGGTACGAGCAGTACTTC	CASSLFQGRRYEQYF
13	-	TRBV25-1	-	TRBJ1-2	TGTGCCAGCAGTGTGGACAGAGGCTATGGCTACACCTTC	CASSVDRGYGYTF
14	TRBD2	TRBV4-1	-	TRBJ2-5	TGCGCCAGCAGCCCCGGGGGGATCGGGGAGACCCAGTACTTC	CASSPGGIGETQYF
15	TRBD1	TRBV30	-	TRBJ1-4	TGTGCCTGGAGTGTATTTTCGGGACAGGTGGAAAAACTGTTTTTT	CAWSVFSGQVEKLFF
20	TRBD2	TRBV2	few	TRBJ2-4	TGTGCCAGCAGTGAAAGAACTAGCGGGGGTTCATACATAGCCAAAAACATTCAGTACTTC	CASSERTSGGSYIAKNIQYF
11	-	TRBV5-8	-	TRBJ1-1	TGTGCCAGCAGCCTTAACACTGAAGCTTTCTTT	CASSLNTEAFF
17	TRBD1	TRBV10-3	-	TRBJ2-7	TGTGCCATCAGTGGGCGGACGGACAGGGGAAGTGGATACGAGCAGTACTTC	CAISGRTDRGSGYEQYF
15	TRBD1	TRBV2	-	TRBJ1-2	TGTGCCAGCAGGCGGACCTCCTCAGGGGGGTATGGCTACACCTTC	CASRRTSSGGYGYTF
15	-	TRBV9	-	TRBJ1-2	TGTGCCAGCACCGCCTACCCCGGGAGCAACTATGGCTACACCTTC	CASTAYPGSNYGYTF
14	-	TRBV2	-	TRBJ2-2	TGTGCCAGCAGTGGAGGGTATGACACCGGGGAGCTGTTTTTT	CASSGGYDTGELFF
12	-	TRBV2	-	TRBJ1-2	TGTGCCAGCAGTGATTTCAGGCGTGGCTACACCTTC	CASSDFRRGYTF
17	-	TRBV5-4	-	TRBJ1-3	TGTGCCAGCAGCTTGCAAGGGGTAACTCACTCTGGAAACACCATATATTTT	CASSLQGVTHSGNTIYF
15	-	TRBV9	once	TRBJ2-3	TGTGCCAGCAGCGTAGGTCACGGGGGAACAGATACGCAGTATTTT	CASSVGHGGTDTQYF
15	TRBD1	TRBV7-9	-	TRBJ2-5	TGTGCCAGCAGCTCGACAGGGGGGATACAAGAGACCCAGTACTTC	CASSSTGGIQETQYF
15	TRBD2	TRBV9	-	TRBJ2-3	TGTGCCAGCAGCAGAGCGGGGTGGGGCACAGATACGCAGTATTTT	CASSRAGWGTDTQYF
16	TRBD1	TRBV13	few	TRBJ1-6	TGTGCCAGCAGCTACTCAGGACAGGGTCGCAATTCACCCCTCCACTTT	CASSYSGQGRNSPLHF
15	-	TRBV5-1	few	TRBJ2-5	TGCGCCAGCAGCTTGAGCCCCGGAGTACAAGAGACCCAGTACTTC	CASSLSPGVQETQYF
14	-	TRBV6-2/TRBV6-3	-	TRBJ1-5	TGTGCCAGCAGTGCCAGGGTGAGCAATCAGCCCCAGCATTTT	CASSARVSNQPQHF
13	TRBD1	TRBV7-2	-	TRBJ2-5	TGTGCCAGCAGCCAGAGGGGGCCGGAGACCCAGTACTTC	CASSQRGPETQYF
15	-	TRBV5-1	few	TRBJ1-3	TGCGCCAGCAGCCCCCGAGGAGTAGGAGGAAACACCATATATTTT	CASSPRGVGGNTIYF
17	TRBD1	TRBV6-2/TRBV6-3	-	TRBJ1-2	TGTGCCAGCAGTTGCCTGCAATTGGGACAGGGATGTTATGGCTACACCTTC	CASSCLQLGQGCYGYTF
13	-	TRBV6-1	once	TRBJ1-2	TGTGCCAGCAGTGAAGCGGCGGACTATGGCTACACCTTC	CASSEAADYGYTF
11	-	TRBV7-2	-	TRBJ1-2	TGTGCCAGCGGCAATAACTATGGCTACACCTTC	CASGNNYGYTF
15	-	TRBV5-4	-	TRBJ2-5	TGTGCCAGCAGCTTGGTGGGGGGAACACAAGAGACCCAGTACTTC	CASSLVGGTQETQYF
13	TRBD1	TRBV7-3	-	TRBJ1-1	TGTGCCAGCGGCCCGGGACAGGGGCAAGAAGCTTTCTTT	CASGPGQGQEAFF
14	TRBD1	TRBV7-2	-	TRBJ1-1	TGTGCCAGCAGCTTTACAGGGGCAGGGACTGAAGCTTTCTTT	CASSFTGAGTEAFF
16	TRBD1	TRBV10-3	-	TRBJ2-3	TGTGCCATCAGTGATCCGGGACAGGGGGGATCAGATACGCAGTATTTT	CAISDPGQGGSDTQYF
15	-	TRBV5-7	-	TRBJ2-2	TGTGCCAGCAGCTTGAGGGCGGGGTGCCACCGGGAGCTGTTTTTT	CASSLRAGCHRELFF
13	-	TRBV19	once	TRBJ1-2	TGTGCCAGTAGTATATTAGGGGACTATGGCTACACCTTC	CASSILGDYGYTF
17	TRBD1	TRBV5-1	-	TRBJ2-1	TGCGCCAGCAGCTTGGGCTGGGCGGGGACAGGGGACAATGAGCAGTTCTTC	CASSLGWAGTGDNEQFF
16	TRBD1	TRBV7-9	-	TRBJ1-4	TGTGCCAGCAGCCTGAACCGGGACAGGGGGCTAGAAAAACTGTTTTTT	CASSLNRDRGLEKLFF
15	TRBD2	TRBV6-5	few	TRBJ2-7	TGTGCCAGCAGTTCTTGGACTAGCGGGGCCAGCGAGCAGTACTTC	CASSSWTSGASEQYF
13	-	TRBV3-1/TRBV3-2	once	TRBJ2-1	TGTGCCAGCAGCCCCCCATCTGGCTATGAGCAGTTCTTC	CASSPPSGYEQFF
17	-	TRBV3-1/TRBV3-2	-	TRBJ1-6	TGTGCCAGCAGCCAAGGTAGGGGGAGCTCCTATAATTCACCCCTCCACTTT	CASSQGRGSSYNSPLHF
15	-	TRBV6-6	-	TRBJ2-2	TGTGCCACGCATCGGACAGCGGGGACCACCGGGGAGCTGTTTTTT	CATHRTAGTTGELFF
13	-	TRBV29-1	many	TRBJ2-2	TGCAGCGTTAGGAGGGACGGAACCGGGGAGCTGTTTTTT	CSVRRDGTGELFF